Described below is a single TCR beta chain sequence and its context. This record comes from a study of T cell changes during pregnancy in multiple sclerosis. Clones were sequenced by immunoSEQ multiplex PCR, and TCRdb holds only the in-frame ones, with some missing. The sample shows tens of thousands of clones, 85% to 95% of them seen only once. Sequences were derived from peripheral blood, sampled in the third trimester of pregnancy. This TCR was recovered from a female donor with multiple sclerosis, enrolled in a pregnancy study.

In nucleotides, the CDR3 is TGTGCCAGTAGTATAGGTGGGACTTTAGGGAATGAGCAGTTCTTC. This codes for CASSIGGTLGNEQFF. The rearrangement uses TRBV19 and TRBJ2-1; the D gene is possibly TRBD2 (6 bases). The V gene's germline CDR1 is LNHDA and CDR2 SQIVND (reference sequence). The V end was cut by 1 base, the J end by 7 bases, with 14 bases between. This CDR3 is built from 15 residues.